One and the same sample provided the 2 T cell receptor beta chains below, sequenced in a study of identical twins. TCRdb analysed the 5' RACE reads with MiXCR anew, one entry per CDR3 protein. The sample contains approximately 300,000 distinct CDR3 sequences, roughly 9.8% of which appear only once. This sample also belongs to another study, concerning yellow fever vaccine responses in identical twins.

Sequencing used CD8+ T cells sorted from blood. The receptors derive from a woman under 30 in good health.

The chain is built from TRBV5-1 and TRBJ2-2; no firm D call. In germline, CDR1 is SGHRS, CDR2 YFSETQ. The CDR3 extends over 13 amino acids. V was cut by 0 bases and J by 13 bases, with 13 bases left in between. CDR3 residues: CASSLVIREGLFF. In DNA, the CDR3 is TGCGCCAGCAGCTTGGTGATTAGGGAAGGGCTGTTTTTT.

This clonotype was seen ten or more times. In DNA, the CDR3 is TGTGCCAGCAGCCCTCTACCTAGCAGCTCCTACGAGCAGTACTTC. It codes for CASSPLPSSSYEQYF. The J gene is TRBJ2-7, the V gene TRBV7-3; the D gene is possibly TRBD2 (5 bases). V was cut by 5 bases and J by 0 bases, with 14 bases left in between. The CDR3 spans 15 residues. Germline loops: CDR1 SGHTA, CDR2 FQGTGA.